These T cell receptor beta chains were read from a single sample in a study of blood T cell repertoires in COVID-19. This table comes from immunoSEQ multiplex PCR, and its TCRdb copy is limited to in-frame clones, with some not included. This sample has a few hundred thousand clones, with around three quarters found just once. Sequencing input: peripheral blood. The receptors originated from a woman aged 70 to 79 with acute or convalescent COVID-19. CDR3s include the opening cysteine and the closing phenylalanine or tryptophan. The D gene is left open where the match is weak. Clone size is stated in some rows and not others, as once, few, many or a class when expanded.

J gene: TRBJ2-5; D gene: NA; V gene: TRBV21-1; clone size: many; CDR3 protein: CASCRASGGGETQYF
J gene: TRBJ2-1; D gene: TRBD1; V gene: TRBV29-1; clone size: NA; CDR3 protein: CSAKDRGSSSYNEQFF
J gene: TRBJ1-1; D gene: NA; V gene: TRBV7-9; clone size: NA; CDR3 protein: CASSFYRGEAFF
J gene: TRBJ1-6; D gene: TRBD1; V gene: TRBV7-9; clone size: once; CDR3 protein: CASSHWTGGRNSPLHF
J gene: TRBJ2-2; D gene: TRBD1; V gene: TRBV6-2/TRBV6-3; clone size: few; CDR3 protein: CASSYSDRVLAGELFF
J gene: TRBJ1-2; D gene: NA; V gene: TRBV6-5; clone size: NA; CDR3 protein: CACSTSGAPYGYTF
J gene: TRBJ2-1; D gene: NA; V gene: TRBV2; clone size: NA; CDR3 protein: CASSTRTVTVF
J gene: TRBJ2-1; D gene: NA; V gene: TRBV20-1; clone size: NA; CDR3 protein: CSASYEQFF
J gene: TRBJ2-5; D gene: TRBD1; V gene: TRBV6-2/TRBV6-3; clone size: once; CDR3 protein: CASSQGDREQETQYF
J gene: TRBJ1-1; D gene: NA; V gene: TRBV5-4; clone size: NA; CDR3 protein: CASSRGGPTGITEAFF
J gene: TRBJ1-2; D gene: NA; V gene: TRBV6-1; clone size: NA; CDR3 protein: CASSDGGGYGYTF
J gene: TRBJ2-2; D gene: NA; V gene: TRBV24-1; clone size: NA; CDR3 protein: CATSEYTEAGELFF
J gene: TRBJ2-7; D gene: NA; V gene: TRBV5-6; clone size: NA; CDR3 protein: CASSFVGGYEQYF
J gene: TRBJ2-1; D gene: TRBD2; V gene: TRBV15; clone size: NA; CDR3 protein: CATSRGTGGSYNEQFF
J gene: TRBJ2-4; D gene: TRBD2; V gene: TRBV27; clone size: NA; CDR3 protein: CATSRGEIAKNIQYF
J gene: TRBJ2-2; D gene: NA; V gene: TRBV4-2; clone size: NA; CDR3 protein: CASSQVSPTGELFF
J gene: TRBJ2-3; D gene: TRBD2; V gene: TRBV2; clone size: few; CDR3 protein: CASRGLAGGTDTQYF
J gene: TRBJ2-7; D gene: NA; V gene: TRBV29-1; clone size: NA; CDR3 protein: CSVGASYEQYF
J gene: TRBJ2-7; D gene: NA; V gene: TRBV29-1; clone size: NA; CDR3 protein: CSAGHRDEQYF
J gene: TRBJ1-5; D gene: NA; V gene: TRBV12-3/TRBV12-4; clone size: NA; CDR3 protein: CASSTRQDQPQHF
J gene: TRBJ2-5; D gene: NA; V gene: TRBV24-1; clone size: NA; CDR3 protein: CATRDTLDGETQYF
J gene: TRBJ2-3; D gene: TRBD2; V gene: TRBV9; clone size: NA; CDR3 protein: CASSDLSGGATDTQYF
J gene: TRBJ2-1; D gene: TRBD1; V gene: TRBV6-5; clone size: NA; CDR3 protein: CASTSGQGSYNEQFF
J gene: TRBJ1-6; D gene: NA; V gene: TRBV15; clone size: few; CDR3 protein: CATSNRGGSPLHF
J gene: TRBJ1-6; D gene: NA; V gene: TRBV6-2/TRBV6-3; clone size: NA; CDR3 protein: CASSRITGSDNSPLHF
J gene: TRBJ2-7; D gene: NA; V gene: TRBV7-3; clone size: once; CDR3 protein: CASSPGVNYEQYF
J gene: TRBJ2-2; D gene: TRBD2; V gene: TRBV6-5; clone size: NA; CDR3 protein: CASSSGLAGGLGELFF
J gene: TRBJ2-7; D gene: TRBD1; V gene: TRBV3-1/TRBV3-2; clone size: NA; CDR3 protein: CASSQEFFLGTGLYEQYF
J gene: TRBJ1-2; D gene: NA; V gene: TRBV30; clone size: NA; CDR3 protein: CAWSPEGDGYTF
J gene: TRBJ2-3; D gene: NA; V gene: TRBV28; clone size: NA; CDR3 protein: CATGASTDTQYF
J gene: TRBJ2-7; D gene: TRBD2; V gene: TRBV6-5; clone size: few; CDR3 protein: CASSFSGGVSVEQYF
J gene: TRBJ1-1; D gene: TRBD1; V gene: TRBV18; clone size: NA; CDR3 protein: CASSPTGAMNTEAFF
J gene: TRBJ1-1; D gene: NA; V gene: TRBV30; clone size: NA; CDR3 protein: CAWNGGRNTEAFF
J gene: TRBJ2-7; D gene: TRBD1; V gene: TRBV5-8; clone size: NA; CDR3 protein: CASSPGTGDTYEQYF
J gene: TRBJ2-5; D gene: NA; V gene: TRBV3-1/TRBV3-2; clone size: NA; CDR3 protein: CASSQDRAGWETQYF
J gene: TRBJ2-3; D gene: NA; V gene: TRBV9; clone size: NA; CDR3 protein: CASSRQANSGTDTQYF
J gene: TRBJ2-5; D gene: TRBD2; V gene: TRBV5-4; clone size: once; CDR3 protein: CASSLGSGGAGETQYF
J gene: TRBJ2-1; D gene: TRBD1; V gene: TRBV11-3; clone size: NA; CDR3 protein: CASSLGQVESNEQFF
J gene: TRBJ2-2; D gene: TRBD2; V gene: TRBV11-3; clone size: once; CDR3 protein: CASSFSRGGTGELFF
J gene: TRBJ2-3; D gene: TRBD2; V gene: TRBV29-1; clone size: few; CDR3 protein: CSVTLGGSTDTQYF
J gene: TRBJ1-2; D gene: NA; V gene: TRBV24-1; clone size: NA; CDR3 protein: CATSDKDTYGYTF
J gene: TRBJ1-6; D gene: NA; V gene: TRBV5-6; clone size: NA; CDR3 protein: CASKEGLRSPLHF
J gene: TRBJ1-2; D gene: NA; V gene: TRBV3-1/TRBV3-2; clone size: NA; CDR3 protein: CASSQERGGNDGYTF
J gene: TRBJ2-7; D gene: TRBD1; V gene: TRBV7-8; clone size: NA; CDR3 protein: CASRGQGYDEQYF
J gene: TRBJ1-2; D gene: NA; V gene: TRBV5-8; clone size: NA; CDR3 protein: CASSATENYGYTF